The table lists the clone carrying this T cell receptor (beta chain) with a few counts. The antigen is unknown. The CDR3 is 15 residues long. V was pared by 6 bases and J by 2 bases, with 9 bases of the junction left unmatched. This specimen belongs to a study of T cell repertoires in cytomegalovirus infection. TCRdb itself ran the reads through MiXCR, one entry per CDR3 protein. The sample holds under 150,000 distinct CDR3 sequences, under 30% seen once. The TCR comes from a human donor in good health (CMV status not recorded). Some clones in this sample may be carry-over from other donors' samples. Sequenced input: PBMCs, sequenced either directly or after in vitro stimulation (not recorded which). This chain uses TRBV12-3 or TRBV12-4 with TRBJ1-1; 7 positions match TRBD1. The CDR3 reads CASRAPGQKNTEAFF. CDR3 bases: TGTGCCAGCAGGGCCCCGGGACAGAAAAACACTGAAGCTTTCTTT.